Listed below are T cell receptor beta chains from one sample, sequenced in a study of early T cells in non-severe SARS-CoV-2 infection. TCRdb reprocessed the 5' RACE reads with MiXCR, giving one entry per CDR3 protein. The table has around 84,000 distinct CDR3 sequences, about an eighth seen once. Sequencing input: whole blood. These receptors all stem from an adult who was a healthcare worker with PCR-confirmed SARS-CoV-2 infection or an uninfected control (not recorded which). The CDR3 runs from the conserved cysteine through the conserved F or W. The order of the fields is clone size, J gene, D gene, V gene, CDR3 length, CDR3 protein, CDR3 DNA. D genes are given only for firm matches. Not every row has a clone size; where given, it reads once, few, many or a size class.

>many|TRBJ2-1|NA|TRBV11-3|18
CASSLGPSGLGGGNEQFF
TGTGCCAGCAGCTTAGGCCCCAGCGGGCTAGGGGGGGGCAATGAGCAGTTCTTC
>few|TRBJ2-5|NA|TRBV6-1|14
CASSPAPGGETQYF
TGTGCCAGCAGTCCAGCTCCCGGCGGGGAGACCCAGTACTTC
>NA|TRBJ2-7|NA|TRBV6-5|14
CASSYLDRLREQYF
TGTGCCAGCAGTTACCTGGACAGACTTCGGGAGCAGTACTTC
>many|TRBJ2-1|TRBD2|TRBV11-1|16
CASSKGLAGGDNEQFF
TGTGCCAGCAGCAAGGGACTAGCGGGAGGTGATAATGAGCAGTTCTTC
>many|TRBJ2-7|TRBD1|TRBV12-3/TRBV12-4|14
CASSQAGQGHEQYF
TGTGCCAGCAGTCAGGCGGGACAGGGTCACGAGCAGTACTTC
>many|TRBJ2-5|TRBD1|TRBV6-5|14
CASSPQTGLETQYF
TGTGCCAGCAGCCCCCAGACAGGGCTAGAGACCCAGTACTTC
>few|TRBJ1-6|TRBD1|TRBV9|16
CASSVHGQGQNSPLHF
TGTGCCAGCAGCGTCCACGGACAGGGGCAAAATTCACCCCTCCACTTT
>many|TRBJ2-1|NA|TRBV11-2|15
CASSPIPLGGGEQFF
TGTGCCAGCAGCCCCATTCCTTTGGGTGGGGGTGAGCAGTTCTTC
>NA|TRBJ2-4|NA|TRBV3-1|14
CASSQGVAKNIQYF
TGTGCCAGCAGCCAAGGGGTAGCCAAAAACATTCAGTACTTC
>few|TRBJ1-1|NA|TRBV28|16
CASSLLGGGMNTEAFF
TGTGCCAGCAGTTTACTGGGGGGAGGCATGAACACTGAAGCTTTCTTT
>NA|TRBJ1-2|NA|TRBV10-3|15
CAISHRDPASYGYTF
TGTGCCATCAGTCACCGGGACCCGGCTAGCTATGGCTACACCTTC
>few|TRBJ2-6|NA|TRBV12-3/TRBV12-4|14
CASSFGSGANVLTF
TGTGCCAGCAGTTTTGGCTCTGGGGCCAACGTCCTGACTTTC
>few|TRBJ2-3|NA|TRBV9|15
CASSVNGYGADTQYF
TGTGCCAGCAGCGTAAACGGTTACGGGGCAGATACGCAGTATTTT
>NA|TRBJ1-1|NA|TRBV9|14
CASSVGDRNTEAFF
TGTGCCAGCAGCGTTGGTGACAGGAACACTGAAGCTTTCTTT
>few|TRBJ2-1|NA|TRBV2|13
CASRTEVTNEQFF
TGTGCCAGCAGGACGGAGGTAACCAATGAGCAGTTCTTC
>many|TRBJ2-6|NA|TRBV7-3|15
CASSLQAAGANVLTF
TGTGCCAGCAGCTTACAGGCTGCTGGGGCCAACGTCCTGACTTTC
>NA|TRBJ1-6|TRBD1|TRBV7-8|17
CASSLTGQEISNSPLHF
TGTGCCAGCAGCCTGACGGGACAGGAGATCTCTAATTCACCCCTCCACTTT
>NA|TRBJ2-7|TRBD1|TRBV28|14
CASSSGTVLYEQYF
TGTGCCAGCAGTTCCGGGACAGTCCTTTACGAGCAGTACTTC
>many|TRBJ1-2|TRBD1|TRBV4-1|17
CASSQAMGQSRARGYTF
TGCGCCAGCAGCCAAGCGATGGGACAGTCTAGGGCTCGAGGCTACACCTTC
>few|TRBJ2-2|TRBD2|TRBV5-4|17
CASSLGGLAGGTGELFF
TGTGCCAGCAGCCTGGGCGGACTAGCGGGGGGAACCGGGGAGCTGTTTTTT
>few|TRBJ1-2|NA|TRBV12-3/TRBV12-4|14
CASSLDSRVGGYTF
TGTGCCAGCAGTTTAGACTCCCGGGTTGGAGGCTACACCTTC
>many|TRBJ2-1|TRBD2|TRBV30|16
CAWSIAGPTSYNEQFF
TGTGCCTGGAGTATAGCGGGCCCGACCTCCTACAATGAGCAGTTCTTC
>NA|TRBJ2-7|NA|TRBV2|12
CASSEEDHEQYF
TGTGCCAGCAGTGAAGAAGACCACGAGCAGTACTTC
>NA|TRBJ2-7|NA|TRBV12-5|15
CASGPPRGGHYEQYF
TGTGCTAGTGGTCCCCCTCGCGGGGGCCACTACGAGCAGTACTTC
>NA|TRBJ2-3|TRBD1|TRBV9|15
CASSPWDRGRDTQYF
TGTGCCAGCAGCCCATGGGACAGGGGAAGAGATACGCAGTATTTT
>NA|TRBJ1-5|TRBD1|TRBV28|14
CASSLGDRYQPQHF
TGTGCCAGCAGTCTGGGGGACAGGTATCAGCCCCAGCATTTT
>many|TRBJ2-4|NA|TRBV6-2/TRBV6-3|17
CASSPLEGPRAKNIQYF
TGTGCCAGCAGCCCATTAGAGGGGCCCCGAGCCAAAAACATTCAGTACTTC
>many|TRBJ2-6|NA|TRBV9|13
CASSVGGANVLTF
TGTGCCAGCAGCGTAGGTGGGGCCAACGTCCTGACTTTC
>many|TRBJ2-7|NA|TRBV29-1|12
CSAGAGPDEQYF
TGCAGCGCCGGGGCAGGGCCCGACGAGCAGTACTTC
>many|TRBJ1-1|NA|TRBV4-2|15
CASSPARFLNTEAFF
TGTGCCAGCAGCCCAGCACGGTTCCTTAACACTGAAGCTTTCTTT
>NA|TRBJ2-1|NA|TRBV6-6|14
CARTRDFSYNEQFF
TGTGCCAGGACCCGGGACTTCTCCTACAATGAGCAGTTCTTC
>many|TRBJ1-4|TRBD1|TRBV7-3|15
CASSLTGESNEKLFF
TGTGCCAGCAGCCTGACAGGGGAGAGTAATGAAAAACTGTTTTTT
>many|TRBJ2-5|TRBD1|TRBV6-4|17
CASRGTGRVFSQETQYF
TGTGCCAGCAGAGGGACAGGGAGGGTTTTTAGCCAAGAGACCCAGTACTTC
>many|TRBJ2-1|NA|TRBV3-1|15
CASSHRLGGSNEQFF
TGTGCCAGCAGCCATAGACTAGGGGGTAGTAATGAGCAGTTCTTC
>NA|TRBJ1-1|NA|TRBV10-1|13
CASSESGNTEAFF
TGCGCCAGCAGTGAGTCAGGGAACACTGAAGCTTTCTTT
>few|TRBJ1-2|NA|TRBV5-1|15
CASSSDGSTNYGYTF
TGCGCCAGCAGCTCTGACGGAAGCACAAACTATGGCTACACCTTC
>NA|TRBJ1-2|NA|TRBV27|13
CASRLQPGYGYTF
TGTGCCAGCAGACTACAGCCAGGCTATGGCTACACCTTC
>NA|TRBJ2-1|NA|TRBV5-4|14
CASSPLVGHNEQFF
TGTGCCAGCAGCCCACTAGTTGGGCACAATGAGCAGTTCTTC
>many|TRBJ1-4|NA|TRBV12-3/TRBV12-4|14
CASSLGGEGEKLFF
TGTGCCAGCAGTTTGGGGGGCGAGGGTGAAAAACTGTTTTTT
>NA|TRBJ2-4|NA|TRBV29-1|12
CSVDQGMDIQYF
TGCAGCGTTGACCAGGGTATGGACATTCAGTACTTC
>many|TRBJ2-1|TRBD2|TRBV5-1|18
CASSFGTSGRASYNEQFF
TGCGCCAGCAGCTTTGGGACTAGCGGGAGGGCGTCCTACAATGAGCAGTTCTTC
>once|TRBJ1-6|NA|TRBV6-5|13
CASSRDANSPLHF
TGTGCCAGCAGCAGGGACGCCAATTCACCCCTCCACTTT
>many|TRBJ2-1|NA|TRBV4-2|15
CASSQDASWNNEQFF
TGTGCCAGCAGCCAAGATGCTAGTTGGAACAATGAGCAGTTCTTC
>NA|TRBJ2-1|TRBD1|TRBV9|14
CASSVSQGADEQFF
TGTGCCAGCAGCGTGTCACAGGGGGCCGATGAGCAGTTCTTC
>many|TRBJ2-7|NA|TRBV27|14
CASSLVPLSYEQYF
TGTGCCAGCAGTTTAGTGCCCCTCTCCTACGAGCAGTACTTC
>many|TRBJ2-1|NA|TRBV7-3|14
CASSHSPGYNEQFF
TGTGCCAGCAGCCATAGTCCCGGGTACAATGAGCAGTTCTTC
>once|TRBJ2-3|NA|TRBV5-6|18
CASSLGELRLADTDTQYF
TGTGCCAGCAGCTTGGGGGAGTTGAGGCTAGCCGACACAGATACGCAGTATTTT
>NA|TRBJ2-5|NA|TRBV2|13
CASSSTGTPAQYF
TGTGCCAGCAGTTCTACCGGGACCCCTGCCCAGTACTTC
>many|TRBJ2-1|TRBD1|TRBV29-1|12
CSVYDRGAEQFF
TGCAGCGTCTACGACAGGGGGGCTGAGCAGTTCTTC